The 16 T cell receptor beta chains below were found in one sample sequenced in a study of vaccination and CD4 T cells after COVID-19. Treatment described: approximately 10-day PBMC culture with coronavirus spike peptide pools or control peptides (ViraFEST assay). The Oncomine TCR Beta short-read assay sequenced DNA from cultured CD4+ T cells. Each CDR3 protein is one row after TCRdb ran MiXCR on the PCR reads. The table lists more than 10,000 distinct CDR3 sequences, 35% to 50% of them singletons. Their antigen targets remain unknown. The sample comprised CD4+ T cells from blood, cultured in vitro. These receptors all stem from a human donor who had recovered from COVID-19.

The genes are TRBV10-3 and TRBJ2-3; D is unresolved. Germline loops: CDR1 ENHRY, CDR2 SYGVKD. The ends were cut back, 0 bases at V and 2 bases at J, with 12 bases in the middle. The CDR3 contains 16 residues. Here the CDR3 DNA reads TGTGCCATCAGTGAGTCTGGTAGATCCCTCACAGATACGCAGTATTTT. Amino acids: CAISESGRSLTDTQYF.

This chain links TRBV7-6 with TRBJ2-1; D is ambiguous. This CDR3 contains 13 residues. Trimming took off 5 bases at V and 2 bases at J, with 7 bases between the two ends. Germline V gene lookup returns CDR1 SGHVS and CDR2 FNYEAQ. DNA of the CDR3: TGTGCCAGCAGCCACTCTACCTACAATGAGCAGTTCTTC. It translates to CASSHSTYNEQFF.

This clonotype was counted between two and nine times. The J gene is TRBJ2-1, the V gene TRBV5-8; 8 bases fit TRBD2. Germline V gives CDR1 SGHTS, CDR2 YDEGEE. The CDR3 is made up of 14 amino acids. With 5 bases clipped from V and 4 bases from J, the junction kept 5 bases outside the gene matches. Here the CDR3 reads CASRTAGGYNEQFF. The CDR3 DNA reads TGTGCCAGCAGGACGGCGGGGGGATACAATGAGCAGTTCTTC.

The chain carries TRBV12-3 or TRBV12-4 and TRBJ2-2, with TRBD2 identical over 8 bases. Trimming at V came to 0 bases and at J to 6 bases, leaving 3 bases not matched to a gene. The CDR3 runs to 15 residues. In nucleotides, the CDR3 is TGTGCCAGCAGTTTAGCGATGACTAGCGCCGGGGAGCTGTTTTTT. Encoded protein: CASSLAMTSAGELFF.

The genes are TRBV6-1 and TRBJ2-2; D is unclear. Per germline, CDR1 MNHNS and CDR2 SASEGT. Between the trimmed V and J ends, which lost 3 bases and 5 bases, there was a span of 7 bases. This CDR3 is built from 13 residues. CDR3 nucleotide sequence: TGTGCCAGCAGTGAGGGAATTACCGGGGAGCTGTTTTTT. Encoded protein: CASSEGITGELFF.

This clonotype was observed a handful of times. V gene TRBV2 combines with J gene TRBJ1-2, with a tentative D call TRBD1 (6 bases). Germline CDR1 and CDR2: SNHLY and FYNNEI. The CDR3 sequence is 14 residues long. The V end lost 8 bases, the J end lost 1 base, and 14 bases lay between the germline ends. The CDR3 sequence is CASLQGLLNYGYTF. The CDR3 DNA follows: TGTGCCAGCTTACAGGGCCTCCTTAACTATGGCTACACCTTC.

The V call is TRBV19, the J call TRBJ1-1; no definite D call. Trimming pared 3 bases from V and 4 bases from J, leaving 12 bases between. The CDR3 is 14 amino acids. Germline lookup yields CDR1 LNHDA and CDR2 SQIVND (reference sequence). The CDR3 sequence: CASSIRPGGTEAFF. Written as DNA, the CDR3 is TGTGCCAGTAGTATCCGGCCGGGAGGCACTGAAGCTTTCTTT.

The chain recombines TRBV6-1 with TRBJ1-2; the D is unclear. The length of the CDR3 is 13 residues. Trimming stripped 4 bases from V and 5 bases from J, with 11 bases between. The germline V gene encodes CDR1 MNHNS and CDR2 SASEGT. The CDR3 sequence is CASSVDLGYGYTF. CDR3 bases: TGTGCCAGCAGTGTGGACCTCGGGTATGGCTACACCTTC.

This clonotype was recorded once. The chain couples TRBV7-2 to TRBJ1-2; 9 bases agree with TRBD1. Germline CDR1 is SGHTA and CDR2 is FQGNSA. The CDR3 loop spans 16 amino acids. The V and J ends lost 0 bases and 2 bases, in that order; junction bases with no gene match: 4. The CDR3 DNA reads TGTGCCAGCAGCTTAGCGTACAGGGGGCAGAACTATGGCTACACCTTC. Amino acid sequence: CASSLAYRGQNYGYTF.

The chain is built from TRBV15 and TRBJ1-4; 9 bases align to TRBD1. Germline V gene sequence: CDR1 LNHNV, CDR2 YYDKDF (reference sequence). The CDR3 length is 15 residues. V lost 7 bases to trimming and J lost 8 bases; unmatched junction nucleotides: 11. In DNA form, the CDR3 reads TGTGCCACCAAAACCGGACAGGGGATTGGGGAAAAACTGTTTTTT. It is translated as CATKTGQGIGEKLFF.

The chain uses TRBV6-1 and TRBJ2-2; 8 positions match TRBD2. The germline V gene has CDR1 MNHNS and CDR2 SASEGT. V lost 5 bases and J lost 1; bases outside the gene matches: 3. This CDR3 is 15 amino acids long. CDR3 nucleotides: TGTGCCAGCAGTACGGGACTAGAGAACACCGGGGAGCTGTTTTTT. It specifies CASSTGLENTGELFF.

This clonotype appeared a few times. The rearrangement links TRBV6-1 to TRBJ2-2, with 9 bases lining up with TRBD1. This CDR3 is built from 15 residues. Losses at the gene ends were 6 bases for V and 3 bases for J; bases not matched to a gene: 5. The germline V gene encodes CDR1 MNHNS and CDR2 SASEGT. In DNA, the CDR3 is TGTGCCAGCAGAGCCGGGACAGGGTACACCGGGGAGCTGTTTTTT. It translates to CASRAGTGYTGELFF.

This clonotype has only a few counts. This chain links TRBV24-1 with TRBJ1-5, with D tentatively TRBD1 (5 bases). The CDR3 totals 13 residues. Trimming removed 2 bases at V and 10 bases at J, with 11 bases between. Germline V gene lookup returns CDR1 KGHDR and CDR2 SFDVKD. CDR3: CATSDSTVIPQHF. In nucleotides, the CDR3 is TGTGCCACCAGTGATTCGACAGTTATTCCCCAGCATTTT.

The CDR3 bases are TGTGCCAGCAGGGCGGGGGCCCTGTCCCAGCCCCAGCATTTT. It yields the protein CASRAGALSQPQHF. The chain uses TRBV12-3 or TRBV12-4 and TRBJ1-5; possible D gene TRBD1, 6 bases. V was shortened by 6 bases and J by 7 bases, with 16 bases between the two germline ends. This CDR3 spans 14 amino acids.

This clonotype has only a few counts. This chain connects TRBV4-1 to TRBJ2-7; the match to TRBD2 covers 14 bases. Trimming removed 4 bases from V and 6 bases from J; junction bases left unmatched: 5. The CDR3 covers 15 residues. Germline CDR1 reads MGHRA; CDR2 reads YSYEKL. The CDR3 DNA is TGCGCCAGCAGCCGGGGACTAGCGGGAGCGGGCGAGCAGTACTTC. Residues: CASSRGLAGAGEQYF.

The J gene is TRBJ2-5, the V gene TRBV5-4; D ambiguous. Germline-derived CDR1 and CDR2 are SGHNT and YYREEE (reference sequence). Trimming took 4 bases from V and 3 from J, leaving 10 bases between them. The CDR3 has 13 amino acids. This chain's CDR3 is CASSQARKETQYF. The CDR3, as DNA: TGTGCCAGCAGCCAAGCGAGAAAAGAGACCCAGTACTTC.